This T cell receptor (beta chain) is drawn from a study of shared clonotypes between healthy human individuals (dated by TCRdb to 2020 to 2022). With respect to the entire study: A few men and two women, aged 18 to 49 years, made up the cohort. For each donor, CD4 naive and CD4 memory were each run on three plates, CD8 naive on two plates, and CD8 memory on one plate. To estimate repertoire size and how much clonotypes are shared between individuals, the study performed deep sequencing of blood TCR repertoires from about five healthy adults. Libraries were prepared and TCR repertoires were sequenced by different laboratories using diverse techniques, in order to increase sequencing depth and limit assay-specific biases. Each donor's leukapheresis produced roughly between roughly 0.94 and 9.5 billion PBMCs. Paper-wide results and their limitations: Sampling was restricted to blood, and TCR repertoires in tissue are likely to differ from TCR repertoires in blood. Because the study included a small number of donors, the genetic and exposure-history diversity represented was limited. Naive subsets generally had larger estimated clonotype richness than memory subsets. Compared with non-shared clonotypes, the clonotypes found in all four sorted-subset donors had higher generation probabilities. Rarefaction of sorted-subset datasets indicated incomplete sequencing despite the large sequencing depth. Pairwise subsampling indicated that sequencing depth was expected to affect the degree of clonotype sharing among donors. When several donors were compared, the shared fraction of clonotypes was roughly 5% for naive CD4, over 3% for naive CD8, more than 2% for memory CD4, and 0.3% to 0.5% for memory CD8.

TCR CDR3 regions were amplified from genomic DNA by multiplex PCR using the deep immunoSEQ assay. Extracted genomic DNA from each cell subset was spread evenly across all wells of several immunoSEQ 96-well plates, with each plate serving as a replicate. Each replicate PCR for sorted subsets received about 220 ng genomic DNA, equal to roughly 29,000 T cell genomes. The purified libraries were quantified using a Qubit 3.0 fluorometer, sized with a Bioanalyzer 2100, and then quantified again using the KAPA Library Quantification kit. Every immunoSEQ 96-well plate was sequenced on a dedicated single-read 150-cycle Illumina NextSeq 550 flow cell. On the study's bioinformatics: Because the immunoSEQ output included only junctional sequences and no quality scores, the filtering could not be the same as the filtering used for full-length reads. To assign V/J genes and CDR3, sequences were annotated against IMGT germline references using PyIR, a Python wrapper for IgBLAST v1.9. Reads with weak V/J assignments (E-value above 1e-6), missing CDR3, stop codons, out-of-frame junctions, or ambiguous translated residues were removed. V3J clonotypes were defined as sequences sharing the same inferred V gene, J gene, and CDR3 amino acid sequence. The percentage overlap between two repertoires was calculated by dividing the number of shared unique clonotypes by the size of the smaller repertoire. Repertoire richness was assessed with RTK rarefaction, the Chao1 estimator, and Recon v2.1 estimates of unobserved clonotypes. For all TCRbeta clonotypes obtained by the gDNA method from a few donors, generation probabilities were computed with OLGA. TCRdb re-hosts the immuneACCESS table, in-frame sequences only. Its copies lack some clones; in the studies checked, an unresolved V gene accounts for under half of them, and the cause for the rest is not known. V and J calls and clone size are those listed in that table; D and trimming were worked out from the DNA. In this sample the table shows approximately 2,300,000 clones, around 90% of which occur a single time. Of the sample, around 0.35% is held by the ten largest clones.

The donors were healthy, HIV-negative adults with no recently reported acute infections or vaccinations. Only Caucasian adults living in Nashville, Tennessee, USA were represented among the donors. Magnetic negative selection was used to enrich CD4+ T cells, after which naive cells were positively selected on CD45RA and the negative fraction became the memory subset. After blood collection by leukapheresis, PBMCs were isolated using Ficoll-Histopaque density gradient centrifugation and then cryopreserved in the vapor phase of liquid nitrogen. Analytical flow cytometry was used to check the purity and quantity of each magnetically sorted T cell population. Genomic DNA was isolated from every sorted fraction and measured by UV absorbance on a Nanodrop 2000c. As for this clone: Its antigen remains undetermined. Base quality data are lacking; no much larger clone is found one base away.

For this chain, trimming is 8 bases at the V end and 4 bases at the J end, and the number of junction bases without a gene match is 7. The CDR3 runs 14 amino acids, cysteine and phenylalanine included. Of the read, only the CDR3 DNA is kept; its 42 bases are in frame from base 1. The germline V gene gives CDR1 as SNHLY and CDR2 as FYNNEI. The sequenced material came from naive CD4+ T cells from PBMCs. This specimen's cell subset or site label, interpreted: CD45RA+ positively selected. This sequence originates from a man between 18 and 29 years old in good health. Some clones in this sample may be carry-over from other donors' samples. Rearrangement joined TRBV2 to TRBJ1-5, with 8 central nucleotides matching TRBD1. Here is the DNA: TGTGCCAGCGCCGGGACAGGTGGGAATCAGCCCCAGCATTTT. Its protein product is CASAGTGGNQPQHF.